Shown below are 10 T cell receptor beta chains from a single sample sequenced in a study of CD8 T cells in ankylosing spondylitis. TCRdb used MiXCR to reprocess the 5' RACE reads, holding one entry per CDR3 protein. The data contain about 220,000 distinct CDR3 sequences, over 9.5% of them singletons. The sequenced sample was blood, either unsorted or a sorted T cell fraction (not recorded which). Receptors originate from a male donor with ankylosing spondylitis or in good health (not recorded which).

This clonotype was seen at least ten times. The chain couples TRBV3-1 to TRBJ1-2, with D possibly being TRBD1 (6 bases). The ends were cut back, 4 bases at V and 1 base at J, with 13 bases in the middle. Germline V gene data show CDR1 as LGHDT and CDR2 as YNNKEL (reference sequence). This CDR3 has 15 amino acids. For the CDR3, the DNA is TGTGCCAGCAGCCCCCTGGACAGAATTAACTATGGCTACACCTTC. Translating gives CASSPLDRINYGYTF. The whole variable domain, filled in from reference TRBV3-1 and TRBJ1-2, reads DTAVSQTPKYLVTQMGNDKSIKCEQNLGHDTMYWYKQDSKKFLKIMFSYNNKELIINETVPNRFSPKSPDKAHLNLHINSLELGDSAVYFCASSPLDRINYGYTFGSGTRLTVV.

V gene TRBV20-1 combines with J gene TRBJ1-2, with 7 bases matching TRBD1. This CDR3 has 14 amino acids. CDR1 and CDR2 (germline): DFQATT, SNEGSKA (reference sequence). With V trimmed by 4 bases and J by 5 bases, 10 bases remained unmatched. The DNA of the CDR3 is TGCAGTGCTATTCGAGGGGGCTTAATTTATGGCTACACCTTC. As protein: CSAIRGGLIYGYTF.

This clonotype has at least ten counts. The V call is TRBV3-1, the J call TRBJ1-1, with unresolved D. The germline V and J ends were trimmed by 5 bases and 0 bases, with 13 bases remaining between them. CDR1 and CDR2 (germline): LGHDT, YNNKEL (reference sequence). CDR3 length: 15 residues. The CDR3 region has the DNA TGTGCCAGCAGCTATCGATCTCCCTTGAACACTGAAGCTTTCTTT. Its protein is CASSYRSPLNTEAFF.

This clonotype showed up many times. The chain is built from TRBV12-3 or TRBV12-4 and TRBJ1-1; D call uncertain. Trimming pared 6 bases from V and 1 base from J, leaving 9 bases between. The CDR3 loop spans 13 amino acids. The CDR3 sequence is CASRGGQNTEAFF. As DNA, the CDR3 is TGTGCCAGCAGGGGAGGTCAGAACACTGAAGCTTTCTTT.

J is TRBJ2-7 and V is TRBV7-3; TRBD1 agrees at 9 bases. Per germline, CDR1 SGHTA and CDR2 FQGTGA. The junction had 7 bases not matched to a gene; V was cut back by 5 bases and J by 5 bases. CDR3 length: 14 amino acids. CDR3 in DNA: TGTGCCAGCAGCCTACAGGGGGCCAGCGACGAGCAGTACTTC. Its protein is CASSLQGASDEQYF.

This clonotype was seen many times. The chain joins TRBV20-1 to TRBJ2-7, with no clear D. This CDR3 spans 13 amino acids. The germline gives CDR1 DFQATT, CDR2 SNEGSKA (reference sequence). Deletions cut 2 bases from V and 0 bases from J, with 8 bases between. CDR3 DNA sequence: TGCAGTGCTAGATGGGTGCCCTCCTACGAGCAGTACTTC. Protein product: CSARWVPSYEQYF.

V is TRBV12-3 or TRBV12-4 and J is TRBJ2-5; D might be TRBD1 (6 bases). The CDR3 covers 13 residues. V lost 1 base, J lost 4 bases, and 7 bases lay in between. CDR3 region: CASSLVRGETQYF. The CDR3 region has the DNA TGTGCCAGCAGTTTAGTCAGGGGAGAGACCCAGTACTTC.

This clonotype was counted at least ten times. V and J are TRBV5-1 and TRBJ2-3; TRBD1 is a possible D gene (6 bases). The V gene lost 3 bases and the J gene lost 0 bases, with 11 bases spanning the gap. This CDR3 spans 15 amino acids. Germline V CDR1 and CDR2: SGHRS, YFSETQ. CDR3 in amino acids: CASSSGTYSTDTQYF. CDR3 coding DNA: TGCGCCAGCAGCTCCGGGACATATAGCACAGATACGCAGTATTTT.

The chain has TRBV20-1 and TRBJ1-6; D possibly corresponds to TRBD1 (5 bases). Trimming took 0 bases from V and 7 from J, leaving 16 bases between them. The CDR3 length is 16 residues. CDR1 DFQATT and CDR2 SNEGSKA come from the germline V gene (reference sequence). CDR3 DNA sequence: TGCAGTGCTAGAGAATCGTGGACACTAAAGAATTCACCCCTCCACTTT. It specifies CSARESWTLKNSPLHF.

This clonotype has at least ten counts. The gene calls are TRBV9 and TRBJ2-7, with TRBD2 as a possible D gene (6 bases). Germline CDR1 is SGDLS and CDR2 is YYNGEE. V was trimmed by 2 bases and J by 4 bases, leaving 16 bases between them. This CDR3 spans 15 amino acids. The CDR3 coding sequence is TGTGCCAGCAGCGTTTCCGGGGGTCCCCTTTACGAGCAGTACTTC. Protein: CASSVSGGPLYEQYF.